This T cell receptor beta chain appears in the sequencing data of a study of CD8 T cells in ankylosing spondylitis. This clonotype was detected a few times. The CDR3 loop spans 11 amino acids. With 3 bases removed from V and 5 bases from J, the gap between germline ends came to 4 bases. By quantitative 5'-RACE with molecular barcodes, the TCR beta libraries were made. TCRdb reprocessed the 5' RACE reads with MiXCR, giving one entry per CDR3 protein. The repertoire holds 300,000 to 400,000 distinct CDR3 sequences, with about 15% as singletons. Sequenced input: blood, either unsorted or a sorted T cell fraction (not recorded which). The gene calls are TRBV12-3 or TRBV12-4 and TRBJ2-5; D not certain. The clonotype originates from a male donor with ankylosing spondylitis or in good health (not recorded which). This chain's CDR3 is CASSFMETQYF. The DNA for the CDR3 is TGTGCCAGCAGTTTCATGGAGACCCAGTACTTC.